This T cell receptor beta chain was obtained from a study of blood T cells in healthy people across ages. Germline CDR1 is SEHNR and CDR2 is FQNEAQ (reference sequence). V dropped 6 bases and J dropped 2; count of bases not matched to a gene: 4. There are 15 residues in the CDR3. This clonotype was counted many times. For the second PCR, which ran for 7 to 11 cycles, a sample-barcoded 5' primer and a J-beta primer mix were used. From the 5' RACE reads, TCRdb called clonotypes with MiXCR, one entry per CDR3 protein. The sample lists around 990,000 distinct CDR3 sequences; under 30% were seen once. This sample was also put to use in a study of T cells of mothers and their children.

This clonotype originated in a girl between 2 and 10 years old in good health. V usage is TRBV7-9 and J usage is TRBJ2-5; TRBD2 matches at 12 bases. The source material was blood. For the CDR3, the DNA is TGTGCCAGCAGTTCCCTAGCGGGGGGGCAAGAGACCCAGTACTTC. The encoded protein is CASSSLAGGQETQYF.